The following is a T cell receptor (beta chain) sequence with its context. The germline V gene has CDR1 MNHNY and CDR2 SVGAGI (reference sequence). The CDR3 sequence is 15 residues long. The J segment lost 2 bases and the V segment lost 5 bases, leaving 9 bases of the junction unmatched. The sample originates from a study of cytomegalovirus exposure and HLA in healthy donors. PCR primers comprised 60 Vbeta and 13 Jbeta primers. Measured with immunoSEQ multiplex PCR; TCRdb has only the in-frame clones, and not every one. Found here are 80,000 or so clones, under 80% of them singletons; the top ten hold approximately 5%.

Sequencing was carried out using PBMCs. The source is a man between 60 and 75 years old in good health and CMV-seropositive. The V gene is TRBV6-6, the J gene TRBJ2-7; 7 bases line up with TRBD1. The CDR3 DNA follows: TGTGCCAGCAGTAGGGACAGTGACCACACCTACGAGCAGTACTTC. Translating it yields CASSRDSDHTYEQYF.